These 19 T cell receptor beta chains were all obtained from the same sample, sequenced in a study of blood T cell repertoires in COVID-19. Assay: immunoSEQ multiplex PCR; the TCRdb copy retains only in-frame clones and omits some. Among about 60,000 clones, more than 80% were seen once, and the ten largest hold over 13%. The sequenced sample was peripheral blood. Source of these receptors: a human donor with active COVID-19. The donor label of this sample is uncertain.

The chain employs TRBV13 and TRBJ1-1, with 7 bases identical to TRBD1. J was trimmed by 0 bases and V by 5 bases; bases with no gene match: 9. Looked up from germline, CDR1 is PRHDT and CDR2 is FYEKMQ (reference sequence). The CDR3 extends over 16 amino acids. The CDR3 DNA is TGTGCCAGCAGCCAAAGGACAGGAGCCATGAACACTGAAGCTTTCTTT. Encoded protein: CASSQRTGAMNTEAFF.

The rearrangement joins TRBV28 to TRBJ1-5, with D possibly matching TRBD1 (5 bases). This CDR3 is built from 15 residues. Germline V gene data show CDR1 as MDHEN and CDR2 as SYDVKM. V shed 5 bases and J shed 2 bases, with 13 bases lying between them. The CDR3 coding sequence is TGTGCCAGCAGTCTCCGACAGATGGGCAATCAGCCCCAGCATTTT. Its protein product is CASSLRQMGNQPQHF.

Only one count was recorded for this clone. V gene TRBV19 combines with J gene TRBJ1-2; TRBD1 agrees at 8 bases. Trimming removed 5 bases from V and 1 base from J; junction bases left unmatched: 6. The length of the CDR3 is 15 residues. Per the germline V gene, CDR1 is LNHDA and CDR2 is SQIVND (reference sequence). The CDR3 loop is CASSAGQGFNYGYTF. The CDR3 DNA is TGTGCCAGTAGTGCCGGACAGGGCTTTAACTATGGCTACACCTTC. Full variable domain (missing parts from reference TRBV19 and TRBJ1-2): DGGITQSPKYLFRKEGQNVTLSCEQNLNHDAMYWYRQDPGQGLRLIYYSQIVNDFQKGDIAEGYSVSREKKESFPLTVTSAQKNPTAFYLCASSAGQGFNYGYTFGSGTRLTVV.

Written as DNA, the CDR3 is TGTGCCAGCAGCTTGACACAATTGGAGTACTTC. It specifies CASSLTQLEYF. The chain is built from TRBV5-5 and TRBJ2-7; no clear D gene. The germline gives CDR1 SGHKS, CDR2 YYEKEE (reference sequence). The CDR3 covers 11 residues. The V end was cut by 1 base, the J end by 11 bases, with 10 bases between.

This clone has only a few counts. V and J are TRBV6-6 and TRBJ2-7; TRBD2 matches at 8 bases. CDR3 size: 13 residues. Germline loops: CDR1 MNHNY, CDR2 SVGAGI (reference sequence). J gave up 3 bases and V 8 bases, and 6 bases lay outside the gene matches. CDR3 loop: CASAQREIYEQYF. For the CDR3, the DNA is TGTGCCAGCGCCCAGCGGGAGATCTACGAGCAGTACTTC.

The chain joins TRBV5-1 to TRBJ1-3; a weak D match, TRBD1 (6 bases). The V gene's germline CDR1 is SGHRS and CDR2 YFSETQ. With 4 bases removed from V and 0 bases from J, the gap between germline ends came to 14 bases. The CDR3 spans 16 residues. The CDR3 sequence is CASSPQGLFSGNTIYF. In nucleotides, the CDR3 is TGCGCCAGCAGCCCTCAGGGGCTATTCTCTGGAAACACCATATATTTT.

This rearrangement joins TRBV5-1 to TRBJ2-3; TRBD1 is a possible D gene (5 bases). Trimming took off 0 bases at V and 2 bases at J, with 7 bases between the two ends. The CDR3 is 14 amino acids. CDR1 and CDR2 from the germline V gene are SGHRS and YFSETQ. The CDR3 sequence: CASSLGQTTDTQYF. The CDR3 region has the DNA TGCGCCAGCAGCTTGGGACAGACCACAGATACGCAGTATTTT.

V is TRBV27 and J is TRBJ1-4; perhaps TRBD1 as D (5 bases). Germline CDR1 MNHEY, CDR2 SMNVEV (reference sequence). This CDR3 has 15 amino acids. Trimming cost V 4 bases and J 0 bases, with 9 bases left between them. CDR3: CASSSRQTTNEKLFF. CDR3 bases: TGTGCCAGCAGTTCTCGACAGACAACTAATGAAAAACTGTTTTTT.

The rearrangement joins TRBV5-1 to TRBJ1-1; weak D call: TRBD1 (6 bases). CDR1 and CDR2 (germline): SGHRS, YFSETQ. Trimming removed 0 bases from V and 3 bases from J, with 12 bases in between. This CDR3 spans 15 amino acids. DNA of the CDR3: TGCGCCAGCAGCTTGGGGGACACGGCAGACACTGAAGCTTTCTTT. It is translated as CASSLGDTADTEAFF.

The V and J genes are TRBV12-5 and TRBJ1-2; D gene uncertain. Germline V gene data show CDR1 as LGHNT and CDR2 as FRNRAP. The CDR3 is 14 residues long. Trimming pared 4 bases from V and 8 bases from J, leaving 17 bases between. In DNA form, the CDR3 reads TGTGCTAGTGGTTCTCGTCGGGGAGATGACGGCTACACCTTC. Amino acids: CASGSRRGDDGYTF. Complete variable domain (other parts from reference TRBV12-5 and TRBJ1-2): DARVTQTPRHKVTEMGQEVTMRCQPILGHNTVFWYRQTMMQGLELLAYFRNRAPLDDSGMPKDRFSAEMPDATLATLKIQPSEPRDSAVYFCASGSRRGDDGYTFGSGTRLTVV.

The CDR3 reads CASRGTENYEQYF. As DNA, the CDR3 is TGTGCCAGCAGGGGGACAGAAAATTACGAGCAGTACTTC. This chain connects TRBV28 to TRBJ2-7, with 7 bases fitting TRBD1. The CDR3 is made up of 13 amino acids. The germline V gene has CDR1 MDHEN and CDR2 SYDVKM. The J segment lost 4 bases and the V segment lost 6 bases, leaving 6 bases of the junction unmatched. The variable domain in full, completed from reference TRBV28 and TRBJ2-7, reads DVKVTQSSRYLVKRTGEKVFLECVQDMDHENMFWYRQDPGLGLRLIYFSYDVKMKEKGDIPEGYSVSREKKERFSLILESASTNQTSMYLCASRGTENYEQYFGPGTRLTVT.

The chain carries TRBV19 and TRBJ1-1, with D tentatively TRBD1 (5 bases). Trimming pared 3 bases from V and 6 bases from J, leaving 17 bases between. Germline CDR1 reads LNHDA; CDR2 reads SQIVND (reference sequence). The CDR3 is 15 amino acids. The CDR3 is CASSILKGRRAEAFF. The CDR3 DNA reads TGTGCCAGTAGTATTTTGAAGGGGCGTCGCGCTGAAGCTTTCTTT.

The CDR3 protein is CASSNGWGTGDTGELFF. The CDR3 DNA reads TGTGCCAGCAGCAACGGATGGGGGACAGGCGACACCGGGGAGCTGTTTTTT. This chain links TRBV7-2 with TRBJ2-2, with TRBD1 identical over 8 bases. The germline gives CDR1 SGHTA, CDR2 FQGNSA. The CDR3 has 17 amino acids. V shed 5 bases and J 3 bases; nucleotides not matched to a gene: 11.

The gene calls are TRBV19 and TRBJ2-1, with a tentative D call TRBD2 (6 bases). Trimming shortened V by 3 bases and J by 3 bases, and 12 bases separated the two germline ends. Germline V CDR1 and CDR2: LNHDA, SQIVND (reference sequence). There are 15 residues in the CDR3. The CDR3: CASSIGGTLYNEQFF. The CDR3 DNA follows: TGTGCCAGTAGTATCGGAGGGACTCTCTACAATGAGCAGTTCTTC.

This rearrangement joins TRBV3-1 (or the pseudogene TRBV3-2) to TRBJ2-3; 8 bases line up with TRBD2. The ends lost 4 bases at V and 5 bases at J; junction bases unmatched: 2. Germline CDR1 is LGHDT and CDR2 is YNNKEL (reference sequence). This CDR3 is 13 amino acids long. The CDR3 loop is CASSLRGVDTQYF. The CDR3 bases are TGTGCCAGCAGCCTGCGGGGGGTAGATACGCAGTATTTT.

The rearrangement joins TRBV5-4 to TRBJ1-1; TRBD1 matches at 7 bases. V gave up 4 bases and J gave up 7 bases; unmatched junction bases: 10. The CDR3 loop spans 14 amino acids. CDR1 is SGHNT and CDR2 is YYREEE in the germline V gene (reference sequence). The CDR3 bases are TGTGCCAGCAGCCGAGGACAGGACCAAATTGAAGCTTTCTTT. Its protein is CASSRGQDQIEAFF.

The rearrangement uses TRBV28 and TRBJ2-7; 8 bases are shared with TRBD1. The V and J ends lost 11 bases and 6 bases, in that order; junction bases with no gene match: 9. CDR1 and CDR2 (germline): MDHEN, SYDVKM. The CDR3 runs to 12 residues. CDR3: CASRPGGFEQYF. CDR3 coding DNA: TGTGCCTCCCGGCCAGGGGGCTTCGAGCAGTACTTC.

CDR3 DNA: TGTGCCAGCAGCCAAGTGTGGCCTGCCTCCTACGAGCAGTACTTC. It codes for CASSQVWPASYEQYF. The V call is TRBV14, the J call TRBJ2-7; D gene uncertain. The V end was cut by 1 base, the J end by 0 bases, with 10 bases between. Per the germline V gene, CDR1 is SGHDN and CDR2 is FVKESK. The CDR3 is made up of 15 amino acids. Based on the CDR3 plus reference TRBV14 and TRBJ2-7, the full variable domain is EAGVTQFPSHSVIEKGQTVTLRCDPISGHDNLYWYRRVMGKEIKFLLHFVKESKQDESGMPNNRFLAERTGGTYSTLKVQPAELEDSGVYFCASSQVWPASYEQYFGPGTRLTVT.

This chain joins TRBV5-1 and TRBJ2-3; D is possibly TRBD2 (6 bases). Germline values: CDR1 SGHRS, CDR2 YFSETQ. V was pared by 2 bases and J by 4 bases, with 11 bases between. This CDR3 spans 14 amino acids. CDR3: CASSLSGVPDTQYF. The CDR3 DNA reads TGCGCCAGCAGCTTATCGGGGGTTCCAGATACGCAGTATTTT.